The present entry profiles one T cell receptor beta chain with its context. Sequencing used immunoSEQ multiplex PCR; TCRdb keeps in-frame clones, though not all of them. The sample yields over 200,000 clones, about 87% seen once. This CDR3 has 17 residues. Germline CDR1 and CDR2: LNHDA and SQIVND (reference sequence). Trimming removed 0 bases from V and 6 bases from J; junction bases left unmatched: 13. The data are from a study of blood T cell repertoires in COVID-19. The TCR comes from a man younger than 40 with COVID-19, enrolled during active disease. Source material: peripheral blood. The rearrangement links TRBV19 to TRBJ1-2, with 7 positions matching TRBD1. In DNA form, the CDR3 reads TGTGCCAGTAGTATAGAGGTCGACAGGGAAGATGTCGATGGCTACACCTTC. It yields the protein CASSIEVDREDVDGYTF.